This record looks at one T cell receptor (beta chain) sequence and its context. Its target is not known. This CDR3 has 14 amino acids. Trimming removed 7 bases at V and 1 base at J, with 11 bases between. Germline CDR1 is SEHNR and CDR2 is FQNEAQ (reference sequence). This entry comes from a study of T cell responses to AZD1222 COVID-19 vaccine. Study findings and constraints: Spike-specific TCR depth and breadth grew after two AZD1222 doses.

Sequencing was performed with immunoSEQ multiplex PCR; in TCRdb, only in-frame clones are kept and a portion is missing. The sample has around 190,000 clones; approximately 90% are singletons. The chain recombines TRBV7-9 with TRBJ2-1; a weak D match, TRBD2 (5 bases). The specimen was peripheral blood, collected 28 days after the second AZD1222 dose. This clonotype was obtained from an adult who received the AZD1222 COVID-19 vaccine. The CDR3 nucleotides are TGTGCCAGCACCTCGGGATTTTCCTACAATGAGCAGTTCTTC. Translation gives CASTSGFSYNEQFF.